These 7 T cell receptor beta chains came from one sample sequenced in a study of neurological immune-mediated disorders. TCRdb fed the 5' RACE reads into MiXCR, producing one record per CDR3 protein. The sample contains about 120,000 distinct CDR3 sequences, about 3.2% of which appear only once. Material: PBMCs. Receptors originate from a woman between 25 and 40 years old with multiple sclerosis.

This chain links TRBV27 with TRBJ2-7, with TRBD1 identical over 10 bases. Germline values: CDR1 MNHEY, CDR2 SMNVEV (reference sequence). With V trimmed by 8 bases and J by 3 bases, 1 base remained unmatched. The CDR3 is 12 residues long. CDR3 in amino acids: CASGTGVYEQYF. The CDR3, as DNA: TGTGCCAGCGGGACAGGGGTCTACGAGCAGTACTTC.

This clonotype came up many times. The CDR3 loop is CASSSQGLNEKLFF. The CDR3 coding sequence is TGTGCCAGCAGCTCCCAGGGCCTTAATGAAAAACTGTTTTTT. The chain couples TRBV5-6 to TRBJ1-4; a possible D gene is TRBD1 (5 bases). There are 14 residues in the CDR3. V was shortened by 3 bases and J by 4 bases, with 10 bases between the two germline ends. Looked up from germline, CDR1 is SGHDT and CDR2 is YYEEEE.

This clonotype was detected ten times or more. This chain joins TRBV20-1 and TRBJ1-1; possibly TRBD1 for D (5 bases). V lost 0 bases and J lost 5, with 13 bases in between. Germline lookup yields CDR1 DFQATT and CDR2 SNEGSKA (reference sequence). CDR3 length: 14 amino acids. CDR3 DNA: TGCAGTGCTAGAGACGTTGGGTGGGGGACTGAAGCTTTCTTT. Translated: CSARDVGWGTEAFF.

In its sample, this clonotype was seen many times. The chain joins TRBV5-1 to TRBJ2-7, with 7 bases matching TRBD1. CDR1 SGHRS and CDR2 YFSETQ come from the germline V gene. The CDR3 is 14 amino acids. The V segment lost 4 bases and the J segment 11 bases; nucleotides outside the gene matches: 15. The CDR3 is CASSVNRDRDRKYF. CDR3 nucleotide sequence: TGCGCCAGCAGCGTCAACCGGGACAGAGACCGAAAGTACTTC. The whole variable domain, remainder taken from reference TRBV5-1 and TRBJ2-7, is KAGVTQTPRYLIKTRGQQVTLSCSPISGHRSVSWYQQTPGQGLQFLFEYFSETQRNKGNFPGRFSGRQFSNSRSEMNVSTLELGDSALYLCASSVNRDRDRKYFGPGTRLTVT.

This clonotype was counted at least ten times. The chain joins TRBV5-5 to TRBJ2-1; D is ambiguous. There are 15 residues in the CDR3. Trimming left V 1 base short and J 0 bases short, with 8 bases between. Germline CDR1 and CDR2: SGHKS and YYEKEE (reference sequence). The CDR3 sequence: CASSLFLSSYNEQFF. CDR3 DNA: TGTGCCAGCAGCTTGTTTCTAAGCTCCTACAATGAGCAGTTCTTC.

This clonotype came up many times. This rearrangement joins TRBV5-5 to TRBJ2-3, with D maybe TRBD2 (6 bases). This CDR3 has 14 residues. In germline, CDR1 is SGHKS, CDR2 YYEKEE (reference sequence). Trimming pared 4 bases from V and 3 bases from J, leaving 12 bases between. The CDR3 reads CASSRYGTTDTQYF. For the CDR3, the DNA is TGTGCCAGCAGCCGATACGGGACTACAGATACGCAGTATTTT.

This clonotype was seen many times. It may be a read error: a sequence one base away is much more abundant. V usage is TRBV9 and J usage is TRBJ1-3, with D unresolved. From germline, CDR1 is SGDLS and CDR2 YYNGEE. V was clipped by 0 bases and J by 7 bases, with 14 bases between them. There are 15 residues in the CDR3. This CDR3 is CASSVEPFGWNTIYF. DNA for the CDR3: TGTGCCAGCAGCGTAGAACCGTTCGGATGGAACACCATATATTTT. Full variable domain (missing parts from reference TRBV9 and TRBJ1-3): DSGVTQTPKHLITATGQRVTLRCSPRSGDLSVYWYQQSLDQGLQFLIQYYNGEERAKGNILERFSAQQFPDLHSELNLSSLELGDSALYFCASSVEPFGWNTIYFGEGSWLTVV.